The 4 T cell receptor beta chains listed next were all sequenced from one sample in a study of cytomegalovirus exposure and HLA in healthy donors. The study ran its PCR with 60 Vbeta and 13 Jbeta primers. The assay was immunoSEQ multiplex PCR, and TCRdb's table has in-frame clones only and misses some. The table includes tens of thousands of clones, 82% detected once. The sequenced material came from PBMCs. These receptors originate from a man aged 50 to 60 in good health and CMV-seronegative.

This clone was found once. This chain uses TRBV18 with TRBJ1-3; 8 nucleotides line up with TRBD1. The CDR3 covers 17 residues. Per germline, CDR1 KGHSH and CDR2 LQKENI. V was clipped by 3 bases and J by 0 bases; unmatched bases: 7. This CDR3 is CASSPGTGQISGNTIYF. Here the CDR3 DNA reads TGTGCCAGCTCACCGGGGACAGGCCAAATCTCTGGAAACACCATATATTTT.

CDR3 DNA: TGTGCCACCCGACTGTGGACTAGCGGATTGGGTGAGCAGTTCTTC. Encoded protein: CATRLWTSGLGEQFF. The V call is TRBV6-1, the J call TRBJ2-1, with 10 nucleotides matching TRBD2. The CDR3 runs to 15 residues. V was clipped by 10 bases and J by 9 bases; unmatched bases: 15. Germline lookup yields CDR1 MNHNS and CDR2 SASEGT.

DNA of the CDR3: TGTGCCAGTAGTATAGTAAGAGGAGATCAGCCCCAGCATTTT. It is translated as CASSIVRGDQPQHF. The gene calls are TRBV19 and TRBJ1-5, with unresolved D. The CDR3 has 14 residues. V gave up 1 base and J gave up 5 bases, with 9 bases separating them. Per germline, CDR1 LNHDA and CDR2 SQIVND (reference sequence). Together with reference TRBV19 and TRBJ1-5, the CDR3 gives the full variable domain: DGGITQSPKYLFRKEGQNVTLSCEQNLNHDAMYWYRQDPGQGLRLIYYSQIVNDFQKGDIAEGYSVSREKKESFPLTVTSAQKNPTAFYLCASSIVRGDQPQHFGDGTRLSIL.

This rearrangement joins TRBV7-8 to TRBJ2-7, with 8 nucleotides matching TRBD1. V was pared by 5 bases and J by 5 bases, with 5 bases of the junction left unmatched. The germline CDR1 and CDR2 sequences are SGHVS and FQNEAQ. This CDR3 is built from 13 residues. CDR3 residues: CASSQDRANEQYF. The CDR3 DNA is TGTGCCAGCAGCCAGGACAGGGCCAACGAGCAGTACTTC. Based on the CDR3 plus reference TRBV7-8 and TRBJ2-7, the full variable domain is GAGVSQSPRYKVAKRGQDVALRCDPISGHVSLFWYQQALGQGPEFLTYFQNEAQLDKSGLPSDRFFAERPEGSVSTLKIQRTQQEDSAVYLCASSQDRANEQYFGPGTRLTVT.